Listed below are T cell receptor beta chains from one sample, sequenced in a study of blood T cell repertoires in COVID-19. Generated by immunoSEQ multiplex PCR, the TCRdb table keeps only in-frame clones and is missing some. This table has roughly 200,000 clones, under 80% appearing once. Sequencing was done on a sample of peripheral blood. These receptors all come from a middle-aged man who had recovered from COVID-19. Both conserved end residues are part of each CDR3. The D gene is left open where the match is weak. Clone size, where shown, is once, few, many, or a class for clones that have expanded.

J: TRBJ1-1
V: TRBV11-1
D: .
size: few
CDR3: CASSLLRGITEAFF
DNA: TGTGCCAGCAGCTTATTAAGGGGGATCACTGAAGCTTTCTTT

J: TRBJ2-1
V: TRBV3-1/TRBV3-2
D: TRBD2
size: .
CDR3: CASSGLAGGAQFF
DNA: TGTGCCAGCAGTGGACTAGCGGGAGGAGCGCAGTTCTTC

J: TRBJ2-7
V: TRBV27
D: .
size: .
CDR3: CASGTLDEQYF
DNA: TGTGCCAGCGGGACTCTTGACGAGCAGTACTTC

J: TRBJ2-1
V: TRBV28
D: .
size: .
CDR3: CASGASVEQFF
DNA: TGTGCCAGCGGGGCCAGCGTTGAGCAGTTCTTC

J: TRBJ2-1
V: TRBV27
D: TRBD2
size: .
CDR3: CASSFLLAGGNEQFF
DNA: TGTGCCAGCAGTTTTTTACTAGCGGGAGGAAATGAGCAGTTCTTC

J: TRBJ1-1
V: TRBV9
D: .
size: .
CDR3: CASSVGLGGEDTEAFF
DNA: TGTGCCAGCAGCGTAGGATTGGGAGGGGAGGACACTGAAGCTTTCTTT

J: TRBJ2-5
V: TRBV5-6
D: TRBD2
size: .
CDR3: CASSLLTSGTKGTQYF
DNA: TGTGCCAGCAGCTTGCTTACTAGCGGGACCAAAGGGACCCAGTACTTC

J: TRBJ2-5
V: TRBV10-3
D: .
size: .
CDR3: CAISESGAETQYF
DNA: TGTGCCATCAGTGAGTCGGGGGCGGAGACCCAGTACTTC

J: TRBJ1-2
V: TRBV5-1
D: .
size: .
CDR3: CASSRQGDYGYTF
DNA: TGCGCCAGCAGCCGCCAAGGGGACTATGGCTACACCTTC

J: TRBJ2-7
V: TRBV7-2
D: TRBD2
size: .
CDR3: CASSSLSGTSASYEQYF
DNA: TGTGCCAGCAGCTCACTTTCCGGGACTAGCGCATCCTACGAGCAGTACTTC

J: TRBJ2-1
V: TRBV11-3
D: TRBD2
size: .
CDR3: CASRGGLAGDNEQFF
DNA: TGTGCCAGCCGGGGGGGACTAGCGGGAGACAATGAGCAGTTCTTC

J: TRBJ2-3
V: TRBV30
D: TRBD2
size: .
CDR3: CAWSGAGVAIDTQYF
DNA: TGTGCCTGGAGTGGAGCGGGAGTTGCTATAGATACGCAGTATTTT

J: TRBJ2-5
V: TRBV29-1
D: .
size: .
CDR3: CSVYRGQETQYF
DNA: TGCAGCGTATACCGAGGACAAGAGACCCAGTACTTC

J: TRBJ2-4
V: TRBV6-1
D: TRBD1
size: .
CDR3: CASSGPGQGSYGAKNIQYF
DNA: TGTGCCAGCAGTGGCCCCGGACAGGGCTCATACGGAGCCAAAAACATTCAGTACTTC

J: TRBJ1-4
V: TRBV6-5
D: TRBD1
size: .
CDR3: CASSYSSRGPEKLFF
DNA: TGTGCCAGCAGTTACTCGTCCAGGGGGCCTGAAAAACTGTTTTTT

J: TRBJ1-5
V: TRBV10-3
D: .
size: once
CDR3: CAIRGAGDNQPQHF
DNA: TGTGCCATCAGGGGTGCGGGTGACAATCAGCCCCAGCATTTT

J: TRBJ2-7
V: TRBV19
D: TRBD2
size: .
CDR3: CASSMPRTSGRSREQYF
DNA: TGTGCCAGTAGTATGCCGCGGACTAGCGGGAGATCTCGCGAGCAGTACTTC

J: TRBJ2-1
V: TRBV15
D: TRBD2
size: .
CDR3: CATSLAGGALNEQFF
DNA: TGTGCCACCAGCCTTGCGGGGGGGGCCCTCAATGAGCAGTTCTTC

J: TRBJ2-1
V: TRBV19
D: TRBD2
size: .
CDR3: CASSLTSGGYNEQFF
DNA: TGTGCCAGTAGCTTGACTAGCGGGGGATACAATGAGCAGTTCTTC

J: TRBJ2-3
V: TRBV6-5
D: .
size: .
CDR3: CASRTGFGTDTQYF
DNA: TGTGCCAGCCGTACAGGGTTCGGTACAGATACGCAGTATTTT

J: TRBJ2-3
V: TRBV5-6
D: .
size: .
CDR3: CASSLATRTQYF
DNA: TGTGCCAGCAGCTTGGCCACTCGGACGCAGTATTTT

J: TRBJ1-1
V: TRBV5-6
D: .
size: .
CDR3: CASSYFPGHWNTEAFF
DNA: TGTGCCAGCAGCTACTTTCCGGGACACTGGAACACTGAAGCTTTCTTT

J: TRBJ2-7
V: TRBV13
D: TRBD2
size: .
CDR3: CASSLGLAGRGHEQYF
DNA: TGTGCCAGCAGCTTAGGACTAGCGGGACGGGGCCACGAGCAGTACTTC

J: TRBJ2-1
V: TRBV4-3
D: .
size: .
CDR3: CASSHVWTQNNEQFF
DNA: TGCGCCAGCAGCCATGTGTGGACTCAAAACAATGAGCAGTTCTTC

J: TRBJ2-1
V: TRBV11-2
D: TRBD2
size: .
CDR3: CASSLGGLVNEQFF
DNA: TGTGCCAGCAGCTTAGGCGGACTAGTCAATGAGCAGTTCTTC

J: TRBJ2-7
V: TRBV19
D: TRBD1
size: .
CDR3: CASSNGQGLYSEQYF
DNA: TGTGCCAGTAGTAATGGACAGGGGCTTTACAGCGAGCAGTACTTC

J: TRBJ2-7
V: TRBV19
D: .
size: .
CDR3: CASSIGSDRYEQYF
DNA: TGTGCCAGTAGTATAGGATCAGATCGCTACGAGCAGTACTTC

J: TRBJ2-5
V: TRBV5-1
D: TRBD2
size: .
CDR3: CASSLVLAGTQETQYF
DNA: TGCGCCAGCAGCTTGGTTCTAGCGGGGACCCAAGAGACCCAGTACTTC

J: TRBJ2-2
V: TRBV19
D: TRBD2
size: .
CDR3: CASSMGLAGNTGELFF
DNA: TGTGCCAGTAGTATGGGACTAGCGGGGAACACCGGGGAGCTGTTTTTT

J: TRBJ2-5
V: TRBV9
D: TRBD2
size: .
CDR3: CASSVGASGSLVLETQYF
DNA: TGTGCCAGCAGCGTAGGGGCTAGCGGGAGTCTTGTTCTGGAGACCCAGTACTTC

J: TRBJ1-3
V: TRBV6-1
D: .
size: .
CDR3: CASSERYGYGNTIYF
DNA: TGTGCCAGCAGTGAACGATACGGGTACGGAAACACCATATATTTT

J: TRBJ2-7
V: TRBV24-1
D: .
size: .
CDR3: CATKDTAPYEQYF
DNA: TGTGCCACCAAGGACACTGCCCCCTACGAGCAGTACTTC

J: TRBJ2-5
V: TRBV29-1
D: TRBD2
size: .
CDR3: CSGVTSEETQYF
DNA: TGCAGCGGAGTGACTAGCGAAGAGACCCAGTACTTC

J: TRBJ2-7
V: TRBV7-2
D: TRBD2
size: .
CDR3: CASSLTSGRAYSGWQYF
DNA: TGTGCCAGCAGCTTGACTAGCGGGAGGGCCTATTCGGGGTGGCAGTACTTC

J: TRBJ2-5
V: TRBV7-3
D: .
size: .
CDR3: CASSSGLRETQYF
DNA: TGTGCCAGCAGCTCGGGACTGAGGGAGACCCAGTACTTC

J: TRBJ2-2
V: TRBV5-1
D: TRBD1
size: .
CDR3: CASSLETGQVNTGELFF
DNA: TGCGCCAGCAGCTTGGAGACAGGACAGGTCAACACCGGGGAGCTGTTTTTT

J: TRBJ2-3
V: TRBV6-2/TRBV6-3
D: TRBD1
size: .
CDR3: CASSSGTGGTDTQYF
DNA: TGTGCCAGCAGCTCCGGGACAGGTGGCACAGATACGCAGTATTTT

J: TRBJ2-7
V: TRBV6-5
D: TRBD2
size: .
CDR3: CASTLEAGPTYEQYF
DNA: TGTGCCAGCACCCTGGAAGCGGGACCGACCTACGAGCAGTACTTC

J: TRBJ1-1
V: TRBV7-9
D: .
size: .
CDR3: CASSHFLNTEAFF
DNA: TGTGCCAGCAGCCACTTCCTGAACACTGAAGCTTTCTTT

J: TRBJ2-1
V: TRBV9
D: .
size: few
CDR3: CASSVSGGYNEQFF
DNA: TGTGCCAGCAGCGTTAGCGGCGGTTACAATGAGCAGTTCTTC

J: TRBJ1-4
V: TRBV19
D: TRBD1
size: .
CDR3: CASSLRTGDNEKLFF
DNA: TGTGCCAGTAGTCTAAGGACAGGAGATAATGAAAAACTGTTTTTT

J: TRBJ1-4
V: TRBV5-5
D: TRBD1
size: .
CDR3: CASSSRGAVEEKLFF
DNA: TGTGCCAGCAGCTCCAGGGGGGCGGTGGAAGAAAAACTGTTTTTT

J: TRBJ1-4
V: TRBV30
D: .
size: .
CDR3: CAWSPTATNEKLFF
DNA: TGTGCCTGGAGTCCAACTGCAACTAATGAAAAACTGTTTTTT

J: TRBJ1-1
V: TRBV7-3
D: .
size: .
CDR3: CASTWTTGKNTEAFF
DNA: TGTGCCAGCACCTGGACTACCGGGAAAAACACTGAAGCTTTCTTT